This TCR beta chain was sequenced in a study of T-cell reconstitution after alpha-beta-depleted transplantation in children. V was clipped by 2 bases and J by 6 bases, with 14 bases between them. Germline CDR1 and CDR2: SGDLS and YYNGEE. The length of the CDR3 is 14 residues. Preparation of the TCRbeta library was carried out with unique molecular identifiers. TCRdb analysed the PCR reads with MiXCR anew, one entry per CDR3 protein. The sample contains roughly 500,000 distinct CDR3 sequences, about 33% of which appear only once. Sequencing was performed on PBMCs from the stem cell graft donor, taken from the stem cell graft. This sequence was found in a human donor who donated a stem cell graft to a child with aplastic anemia. The V call is TRBV9, the J call TRBJ2-5, with D perhaps TRBD1 (6 bases). The CDR3 bases are TGTGCCAGCAGCGTGGGACATTCCTCGAAGACCCAGTACTTC. It yields the protein CASSVGHSSKTQYF.